This TCR beta chain stems from a study of shared clonotypes between healthy human individuals. It was across several immunoSEQ plates that each subset's genomic DNA was evenly split. Assay used: immunoSEQ multiplex PCR; TCRdb lists only in-frame clones, some missing. The sample contains some 2,100,000 clones, roughly 91% of which appear only once. Cells designated naive CD8 were CD45RO-negative and were positively selected for CCR7, with terminally differentiated effector memory CD45RA+ cells excluded. V dropped 6 bases and J dropped 0 bases, with 16 bases sitting between them. Germline V CDR1 and CDR2: SGDLS, YYNGEE. The length of the CDR3 is 16 residues. Findings and caveats of the study: Shared across a few donors were roughly 4.7% of the naive CD4 clonotypes.

With respect to this clone: What it binds is not known.

This clonotype was sampled from a man aged 18 to 30 in good health. Some clones in this sample may be carry-over from other donors' samples. The V and J genes are TRBV9 and TRBJ2-1; tentatively, D is TRBD1 or TRBD2 (5 bases each). Material: naive CD8+ T cells from PBMCs. CDR3 protein: CASTQLGRSSYNEQFF. The CDR3 DNA is TGTGCCAGCACCCAATTGGGACGGAGCTCCTACAATGAGCAGTTCTTC. Using reference TRBV9 and TRBJ2-1 for the parts outside the CDR3, the full variable domain is DSGVTQTPKHLITATGQRVTLRCSPRSGDLSVYWYQQSLDQGLQFLIQYYNGEERAKGNILERFSAQQFPDLHSELNLSSLELGDSALYFCASTQLGRSSYNEQFFGPGTRLTVL.